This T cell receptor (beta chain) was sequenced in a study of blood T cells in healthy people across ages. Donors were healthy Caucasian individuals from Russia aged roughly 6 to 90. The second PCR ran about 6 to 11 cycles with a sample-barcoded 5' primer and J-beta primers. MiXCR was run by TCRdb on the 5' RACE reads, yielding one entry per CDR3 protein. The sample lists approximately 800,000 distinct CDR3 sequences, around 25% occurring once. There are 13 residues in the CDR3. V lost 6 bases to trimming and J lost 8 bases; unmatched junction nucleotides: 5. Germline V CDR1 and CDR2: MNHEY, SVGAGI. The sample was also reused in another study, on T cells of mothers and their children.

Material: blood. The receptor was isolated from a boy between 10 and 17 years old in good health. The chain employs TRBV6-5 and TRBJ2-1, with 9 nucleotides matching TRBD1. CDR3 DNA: TGTGCCAGCAGCATGGACAGGGGCGATGAGCAGTTCTTC. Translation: CASSMDRGDEQFF.